This T cell receptor (beta chain) was identified during a study of monozygotic twins with inflammatory bowel disease. The CDR3 has 11 residues. Germline assignment: CDR1 DFQATT and CDR2 SNEGSKA (reference sequence). For each CDR3 protein, TCRdb gives one entry from its re-call of the 5' RACE reads, without DNA. The listing contains approximately 400,000 distinct CDR3 sequences. This chain connects TRBV20-1 to TRBJ1-3. The sequenced sample consisted of blood. The source is a human donor with ulcerative colitis or Crohn's disease, or a healthy co-twin of an affected twin (not recorded which). CDR3 sequence reads: CSASPGNTIYF.